One and the same sample provided the 18 T cell receptor beta chains below, sequenced in a study of CD8 T cells in Susac syndrome. RNA amounts of roughly 0.45 to 1 ug underwent reverse transcription with random hexamers. TCRdb ran MiXCR on the immunoSEQ multiplex PCR reads and lists one entry per CDR3 protein. The repertoire includes roughly 180,000 distinct CDR3 sequences, over 85% of them detected once, and about 0.1% sits in the top ten. The material sequenced was CD4+ T cells from PBMCs. Every receptor here comes from a human donor in good health.

This chain uses TRBV25-1 with TRBJ2-1; a possible D gene is TRBD2 (6 bases). This CDR3 region has 13 residues. The germline V and J ends were trimmed by 9 bases and 13 bases, with 22 bases remaining between them. CDR1 and CDR2 from the germline V gene are MGHDK and SYGVNS. The CDR3: CASTLGGGYLQFF. CDR3 nucleotides: TGTGCCAGTACCCTGGGAGGAGGGTACCTTCAGTTCTTC. Based on the CDR3 plus reference TRBV25-1 and TRBJ2-1, the full variable domain is EADIYQTPRYLVIGTGKKITLECSQTMGHDKMYWYQQDPGMELHLIHYSYGVNSTEKGDLSSESTVSRIRTEHFPLTLESARPSHTSQYLCASTLGGGYLQFFGPGTRLTVL.

The chain is built from TRBV20-1 and TRBJ2-1; 7 nucleotides agree with TRBD2. CDR3 length: 13 residues. Germline CDR1 reads DFQATT; CDR2 reads SNEGSKA (reference sequence). Trimming at V came to 6 bases and at J to 9 bases, leaving 11 bases not matched to a gene. CDR3 region: CSAPLTSAGEQFF. CDR3 bases: TGCAGTGCCCCTTTAACTAGCGCGGGTGAGCAGTTCTTC.

This chain joins TRBV30 and TRBJ1-2, with TRBD1 matching over 12 bases. Germline lookup yields CDR1 GTSNPN and CDR2 SVGIG (reference sequence). Trimming took 5 bases from V and 6 from J; bases not matched to a gene: 4. The CDR3 totals 13 residues. The CDR3 coding sequence is TGTGCCTGGCGGGACAGGGGGCGGGATGGCTACACCTTC. This translates into CAWRDRGRDGYTF.

V is TRBV20-1 and J is TRBJ2-1; TRBD2 agrees at 10 bases. The V segment lost 6 bases and the J segment 4 bases; nucleotides outside the gene matches: 6. Germline CDR1 DFQATT, CDR2 SNEGSKA (reference sequence). CDR3 length equals 14 residues. The CDR3 spells CSAKTSGFYNEQFF. DNA for the CDR3: TGCAGTGCCAAGACTAGCGGGTTTTACAATGAGCAGTTCTTC.

This chain connects TRBV30 to TRBJ2-1, with 8 positions matching TRBD2. There are 14 residues in the CDR3. The J segment lost 2 bases and the V segment lost 4 bases, leaving 4 bases of the junction unmatched. Germline V gene lookup returns CDR1 GTSNPN and CDR2 SVGIG (reference sequence). CDR3 sequence reads: CAWTAGDPYNEQFF. The CDR3 bases are TGTGCCTGGACAGCGGGAGACCCCTACAATGAGCAGTTCTTC.

CDR3 bases: TGCAGTGCTAGAGAAGGTAGCGGCGGGGAGACCCAGTACTTC. Protein: CSAREGSGGETQYF. The chain uses TRBV20-1 and TRBJ2-5; possible D gene TRBD2, 6 bases. Per germline, CDR1 DFQATT and CDR2 SNEGSKA (reference sequence). V lost 0 bases and J 5 bases, leaving 13 bases between the germline ends. This CDR3 spans 14 amino acids.

The genes are TRBV15 and TRBJ2-1; 11 bases match TRBD2. V dropped 4 bases and J dropped 4; count of bases not matched to a gene: 6. The CDR3 is 16 amino acids. Germline values: CDR1 LNHNV, CDR2 YYDKDF (reference sequence). CDR3 loop: CATSKSTSGAYNEQFF. CDR3 DNA sequence: TGTGCCACCAGCAAATCGACTAGCGGGGCTTACAATGAGCAGTTCTTC.

This sequence joins TRBV7-9 and TRBJ2-7; D may match TRBD1 or TRBD2 (5 bases each). V was pared by 5 bases and J by 5 bases, with 16 bases between. CDR1 is SEHNR and CDR2 is FQNEAQ in the germline V gene (reference sequence). The CDR3 runs to 14 residues. The CDR3: CASSLTSGTHEQYF. The CDR3 region has the DNA TGTGCCAGCAGCCTGACGTCAGGGACGCACGAGCAGTACTTC.

The chain has TRBV20-1 and TRBJ2-3; 8 nucleotides agree with TRBD2. V shed 4 bases, J shed 2 bases, and the junction held 2 bases outside the gene matches. CDR3 length: 13 residues. Germline V gene lookup returns CDR1 DFQATT and CDR2 SNEGSKA (reference sequence). Here the CDR3 reads CSAMRGATDTQYF. The CDR3, as DNA: TGCAGTGCTATGCGGGGGGCCACAGATACGCAGTATTTT.

V gene TRBV29-1 combines with J gene TRBJ2-3; a possible D gene is TRBD1 (6 bases). Trimming shortened V by 7 bases and J by 5 bases, and 16 bases separated the two germline ends. CDR3 length: 13 amino acids. Germline V gene sequence: CDR1 SQVTM, CDR2 ANQGSEA. In DNA form, the CDR3 reads TGCAGCGCCTCACAGGGTTCGGTAGATACGCAGTATTTT. Its protein is CSASQGSVDTQYF.

The chain employs TRBV14 and TRBJ2-1; no reliable D call. The V end was cut by 4 bases, the J end by 8 bases, with 12 bases between. The CDR3 runs to 13 residues. Germline loops: CDR1 SGHDN, CDR2 FVKESK. The CDR3 here is CASSLERAHEQFF. DNA for the CDR3: TGTGCCAGCAGCCTGGAAAGGGCCCATGAGCAGTTCTTC. The full variable domain, with the rest looked up from reference TRBV14 and TRBJ2-1, is EAGVTQFPSHSVIEKGQTVTLRCDPISGHDNLYWYRRVMGKEIKFLLHFVKESKQDESGMPNNRFLAERTGGTYSTLKVQPAELEDSGVYFCASSLERAHEQFFGPGTRLTVL.

The chain employs TRBV30 and TRBJ2-7, with 7 bases lining up with TRBD1. The CDR3 covers 13 residues. Per the germline V gene, CDR1 is GTSNPN and CDR2 is SVGIG (reference sequence). The V segment lost 1 base and the J segment 0 bases; nucleotides outside the gene matches: 0. The CDR3 spells CAWSGDSSYEQYF. The CDR3 region has the DNA TGTGCCTGGAGTGGGGACAGCTCCTACGAGCAGTACTTC.

V gene TRBV20-1 combines with J gene TRBJ2-5; 7 bases align to TRBD2. CDR1 is DFQATT and CDR2 is SNEGSKA in the germline V gene (reference sequence). The CDR3 consists of 14 residues. Trimming cost V 0 bases and J 5 bases; bases outside gene matches: 6. CDR3 nucleotides: TGCAGTGCTAGAGATCTAGCGGCCATGGAGACCCAGTACTTC. Translated, it gives CSARDLAAMETQYF.

This sequence joins TRBV20-1 and TRBJ1-2; D is uncertain. V lost 5 bases, J lost 8 bases, and 21 bases lay in between. Germline V gives CDR1 DFQATT, CDR2 SNEGSKA (reference sequence). CDR3 size: 14 residues. The CDR3 sequence: CSARQWTNPMGYTF. DNA for the CDR3: TGCAGTGCTCGCCAATGGACGAATCCTATGGGCTACACCTTC.

The chain couples TRBV18 to TRBJ2-3, with D possibly matching TRBD2 (6 bases). The CDR3 covers 16 residues. The ends were cut back, 1 base at V and 3 bases at J, with 14 bases in the middle. Germline V gives CDR1 KGHSH, CDR2 LQKENI. The CDR3 DNA is TGTGCCAGCTCACCACGACAGATACTAGCTACAGATACGCAGTATTTT. It yields the protein CASSPRQILATDTQYF. The full variable domain, rest sourced from reference TRBV18 and TRBJ2-3, is NAGVMQNPRHLVRRRGQEARLRCSPMKGHSHVYWYRQLPEEGLKFMVYLQKENIIDESGMPKERFSAEFPKEGPSILRIQQVVRGDSAAYFCASSPRQILATDTQYFGPGTRLTVL.

The chain has TRBV7-2 and TRBJ2-7; TRBD1 is a possible D gene (5 bases). Germline V CDR1 and CDR2: SGHTA, FQGNSA. This CDR3 is 13 amino acids long. Trimming cost V 5 bases and J 3 bases, with 11 bases left between them. The DNA for the CDR3 is TGTGCCAGCAGCCCGGCAGGGTTCTACGAGCAGTACTTC. Encoded protein: CASSPAGFYEQYF.

J is TRBJ2-7 and V is TRBV29-1, with 9 nucleotides matching TRBD2. In germline, CDR1 is SQVTM, CDR2 ANQGSEA. V lost 6 bases, J lost 5 bases, and 8 bases stayed unmatched. CDR3 length: 13 residues. CDR3 coding DNA: TGCAGCGTCAGCAAGGGACTAGCAAACGAGCAGTACTTC. The encoded protein is CSVSKGLANEQYF.

The chain employs TRBV20-1 and TRBJ2-7, with D possibly being TRBD2 (6 bases). CDR1 and CDR2 from the germline V gene are DFQATT and SNEGSKA (reference sequence). The CDR3 sequence is 14 residues long. Trimming took off 3 bases at V and 4 bases at J, with 16 bases between the two ends. CDR3 coding DNA: TGCAGTGCTAGGAGGCTAGCGATGCTTTACGAGCAGTACTTC. Encoded protein: CSARRLAMLYEQYF.